This TCR beta chain came from a study of CD8+ T cells in alopecia areata (dated by TCRdb to the late 2010s). Background on the whole study: Treated patients were enrolled in an open-label pilot trial of oral tofacitinib at 5 to 10 mg twice daily for moderate-to-severe alopecia areata. Tofacitinib was given for 6 to 18 months, followed by 6 months of follow-up off drug to assess delayed response and recurrence. For the treated patients, the SALT score, which quantifies what percentage of scalp surface area is affected, served as the measure of disease severity. To study T cell clonal expansion in alopecia areata, the researchers applied high-throughput TCRbeta sequencing to both the C3H/HeJ mouse model and human patients. Scalp tissue and sorted CD4+ and CD8+ peripheral blood T cells from patchy and totalis/universalis alopecia areata patients and from healthy controls were covered by human TCRbeta sequencing. Tofacitinib-treated patients had biopsies at baseline and at 4 and 24 weeks of treatment, with a later scalp biopsy in several patients. Scalp clonality was compared across normal scalp (n=4), patchy alopecia areata scalp (n=8), and alopecia totalis/universalis scalp (n=8). RNA was extracted with the PAXgene miRNA kit for fixed scalp, the miRNeasy kit for PBMCs, and the RNeasy kit for mouse skin. TCRbeta CDR3 regions were amplified by immunoSEQ multiplex PCR using 35 Vbeta forward and 13 Jbeta reverse primers. Here is what the overall study found, with its caveats: Scalp clonality and the number of expanded CD8+ clones among the top 100 scalp clones were significantly decreased by tofacitinib. Unlike mouse skin, which is dominated by gammadelta T cells, normal human skin has resident alphabeta T cells that are also sequenced, and this complicates analysis of the scalp TCR repertoire. Shared TCR sequences between patients were less evident than in mice, which may be partly attributable to HLA diversity in the patient population. During tofacitinib treatment, many expanded lesional clones remained in scalp and blood, and this persistence may partly explain relapse after treatment is stopped. Higher clonality and more expanded CD8+ clones were observed in lesional scalp than in normal scalp, particularly in alopecia totalis/universalis, a finding suggestive of antigenic drive. Because the treated cohort was small and had only one nonresponder, larger studies are needed to examine links between baseline CD8+ expansion and response.

The library was made by the immunoSEQ multiplex PCR assay. RNA was extracted from all samples and reverse transcribed into cDNA as template for TCR sequencing. First-strand cDNA was synthesized with SuperScript III using a 2:1 mix of oligo-dT and random hexamers. Amplification bias was assessed with a synthetic immune receptor repertoire, and residual bias was removed computationally. Per the original workflow: Raw reads were preprocessed to remove errors, and CDR3 was defined by IMGT conventions from the conserved cysteine to phenylalanine. To get clonality, Shannon entropy was normalized by log2 of the number of productive unique TCRs and the result was subtracted from 1. Scalp TCRbeta sequences were cross-referenced with sorted blood CD4 and CD8 repertoires so that the CD4 or CD8 identity of scalp clones could be inferred. TCRdb provides this immuneACCESS table in a form limited to in-frame rearrangements. Some clones are lacking; in checked studies, under half of them reflect an unresolved V gene, and why the rest are absent is not known. That table is the source of V, J and clone size, and D and trimming were worked out from the DNA. This sample comprises fewer than 100,000 clones, about 70% of them detected only once. The ten most abundant clones make up 17% of the sample.

With regard to this clone: Its antigen is still unknown. It has no much larger one-base neighbor in the sample; base qualities were not kept.

The treatment or condition label corresponds to: oral pan-JAK inhibitor, 5-10 mg twice daily. Lesional scalp punch biopsies and peripheral blood were collected from alopecia areata patients. After PBMCs were isolated by density centrifugation and stained for CD3, CD4 and CD8, a FACSAria was used to sort CD4+ and CD8+ T cells. The CDR3 runs 15 residues from the cysteine to the phenylalanine. Solely the CDR3 DNA is kept, with 45 bases framed from the first base. The germline V gene specifies MNHNS as CDR1 and SASEGT as CDR2. Trimming accounts for 8 bases at V and 4 bases at J, while the number of junction bases matched to no gene is 10.

This receptor was identified in a human donor with alopecia areata. This chain joins TRBV6-1 to TRBJ2-3, with 9 bases in between that match TRBD2. The sequencing here drew on CD8+ T cells sorted from blood, taken at week 44, from a patient treated with tofacitinib. The DNA sequence follows: TGTGCCAGCTTTTCGGGACTAGCAGTGGCAGATACGCAGTATTTT. Its protein product is CASFSGLAVADTQYF.